Listed here are 23 T cell receptor beta chains from one sample, sequenced in a study of cytomegalovirus exposure and HLA in healthy donors. Assay: immunoSEQ multiplex PCR; the TCRdb copy retains only in-frame clones and omits some. The sample lists approximately 270,000 clones; 80% to 90% were seen once. The sequencing sample was made of PBMCs. The receptors derive from a woman aged 18-30 years in good health and CMV-seronegative.

The V gene is TRBV5-1, the J gene TRBJ2-7, with D possibly being TRBD1 (6 bases). Germline-derived CDR1 and CDR2 are SGHRS and YFSETQ. V was shortened by 0 bases and J by 5 bases, with 12 bases between the two germline ends. The CDR3 loop spans 14 amino acids. CDR3 DNA sequence: TGCGCCAGCAGCTTGGTAACAGGGAACAACGAGCAGTACTTC. This sequence encodes CASSLVTGNNEQYF.

The V and J genes are TRBV13 and TRBJ2-1; D is unclear. Germline CDR1 reads PRHDT; CDR2 reads FYEKMQ (reference sequence). The CDR3 totals 15 residues. The ends were cut back, 2 bases at V and 6 bases at J, with 14 bases in the middle. In nucleotides, the CDR3 is TGTGCCAGCAGCTTAAATACTATCAGCTTCAATGAGCAGTTCTTC. It translates to CASSLNTISFNEQFF.

This clone was seen a handful of times. J is TRBJ1-6 and V is TRBV19; 8 bases map to TRBD1. The trim removed 5 bases at V and 10 bases at J, leaving 10 bases unmatched. Germline CDR1 is LNHDA and CDR2 is SQIVND (reference sequence). The CDR3 covers 15 residues. The CDR3 region has the DNA TGTGCCAGTAGTGGAGGACAGGGATTAGGGTCACCCCTCCACTTT. Translation gives CASSGGQGLGSPLHF.

This sequence joins TRBV4-1 and TRBJ2-7; unclear D gene. The V gene's germline CDR1 is MGHRA and CDR2 YSYEKL. V was trimmed by 0 bases and J by 2 bases, leaving 11 bases between them. The length of the CDR3 is 15 residues. The CDR3 nucleotides read TGCGCCAGCAGCCAAGAAGTGGCCTTCGCCTACGAGCAGTACTTC. As protein: CASSQEVAFAYEQYF.

The CDR3 protein is CASSPDSGREKLFF. The CDR3 bases are TGTGCCAGCAGCCCGGACAGCGGAAGGGAAAAACTGTTTTTT. The J gene is TRBJ1-4, the V gene TRBV5-4; D is possibly TRBD1 (6 bases). The CDR3 totals 14 residues. V was shortened by 4 bases and J by 8 bases, with 15 bases between the two germline ends. Germline V gene data show CDR1 as SGHNT and CDR2 as YYREEE (reference sequence).

This chain joins TRBV5-1 and TRBJ1-3; possibly TRBD1 for D (5 bases). V lost 5 bases, J lost 0 bases, and 12 bases lay in between. Looked up from germline, CDR1 is SGHRS and CDR2 is YFSETQ. The CDR3 covers 15 residues. The CDR3 loop is CASRFDSHSGNTIYF. The CDR3 DNA reads as TGCGCCAGCAGATTTGACAGCCACTCTGGAAACACCATATATTTT.

This chain uses TRBV19 with TRBJ1-3; no reliable D call. CDR1 and CDR2 from the germline V gene are LNHDA and SQIVND (reference sequence). Trimming shortened V by 3 bases and J by 1 base, and 10 bases separated the two germline ends. The CDR3 runs 15 residues. CDR3: CASSISPRSGNTIYF. Here the CDR3 DNA reads TGTGCCAGTAGTATTTCCCCCCGTTCTGGAAACACCATATATTTT.

This clone has just one count. The CDR3, as DNA: TGTGCCAGCACTAGCTGGGGGACAGGGGCGTCCTATGAGCAGTTCTTC. Translation gives CASTSWGTGASYEQFF. V and J are TRBV28 and TRBJ2-1; 10 positions agree with TRBD1. In germline, CDR1 is MDHEN, CDR2 SYDVKM. The CDR3 is made up of 16 amino acids. The ends lost 7 bases at V and 8 bases at J; junction bases unmatched: 14.

This clone came up many times. This chain connects TRBV11-2 to TRBJ2-7; 11 bases map to TRBD2. CDR3 length equals 14 residues. The germline gives CDR1 SGHAT, CDR2 FQNNGV. V shed 5 bases and J 6 bases; nucleotides not matched to a gene: 6. Written as DNA, the CDR3 is TGTGCCAGCAGCGTTAGCGGGAGGGCCTCCGAGCAGTACTTC. Translation: CASSVSGRASEQYF.

This clone was observed once. The V call is TRBV29-1, the J call TRBJ1-3; no definite D call. The germline CDR1 and CDR2 sequences are SQVTM and ANQGSEA. V was clipped by 3 bases and J by 2 bases, with 11 bases between them. The CDR3 loop spans 14 amino acids. The CDR3 nucleotides read TGCAGCGTTGAGCGTGCTCGTCCTGGAAACACCATATATTTT. This gives the protein CSVERARPGNTIYF.

V gene TRBV19 combines with J gene TRBJ1-1, with TRBD1 matching over 9 bases. CDR3 length: 15 residues. CDR1 LNHDA and CDR2 SQIVND come from the germline V gene (reference sequence). After removal of 6 bases from V and 0 bases from J, the junction contained 5 bases not matched to a gene. CDR3 sequence (DNA): TGTGCCAGTAGAGACAGGGGGGGACTGAACACTGAAGCTTTCTTT. It translates to CASRDRGGLNTEAFF.

J is TRBJ1-2 and V is TRBV7-3; TRBD1 is a possible D gene (6 bases). Trimming left V 2 bases short and J 2 bases short, with 9 bases between. Germline V gene data show CDR1 as SGHTA and CDR2 as FQGTGA. The CDR3 is made up of 14 amino acids. CDR3 coding DNA: TGTGCCAGCAGCTTAGGGGGCAAGAACTATGGCTACACCTTC. Encoded protein: CASSLGGKNYGYTF.

This clone was counted a few times. The rearrangement joins TRBV19 to TRBJ2-2; TRBD1 agrees at 8 bases. The CDR3 is made up of 18 amino acids. With 6 bases clipped from V and 3 bases from J, the junction kept 15 bases outside the gene matches. CDR1 is LNHDA, CDR2 SQIVND, per germline (reference sequence). The CDR3, as DNA: TGTGCCAGTAGGGCGAGGGCAGGGGGCATCGGGGACACCGGGGAGCTGTTTTTT. Translated: CASRARAGGIGDTGELFF.

The rearrangement joins TRBV6-5 to TRBJ2-1; 7 nucleotides line up with TRBD2. The J segment lost 2 bases and the V segment lost 0 bases, leaving 4 bases of the junction unmatched. CDR3 length: 16 amino acids. Germline lookup yields CDR1 MNHEY and CDR2 SVGAGI. This CDR3 reads CASSYSTAGAYNEQFF. The CDR3, as DNA: TGTGCCAGCAGTTACTCGACGGCGGGGGCCTACAATGAGCAGTTCTTC.

This clone was found once. V usage is TRBV6-5 and J usage is TRBJ1-4; no firm D call. Trimming took off 0 bases at V and 0 bases at J, with 8 bases between the two ends. CDR3 length equals 16 residues. Germline assignment: CDR1 MNHEY and CDR2 SVGAGI. As DNA, the CDR3 is TGTGCCAGCAGTTACTCATCGGGAACAACTAATGAAAAACTGTTTTTT. It translates to CASSYSSGTTNEKLFF.

V gene TRBV6-1 combines with J gene TRBJ2-7, with a tentative D call TRBD2 (5 bases). Germline CDR1 and CDR2: MNHNS and SASEGT. Between the trimmed V and J ends, which lost 5 bases and 1 base, there was a span of 15 bases. The CDR3 has 15 amino acids. The CDR3 nucleotides read TGTGCCAGCAGTTTAACTAGTATCACATCCTACGAGCAGTACTTC. Amino acid sequence: CASSLTSITSYEQYF.

This chain links TRBV27 with TRBJ2-1, with TRBD1 identical over 10 bases. V lost 3 bases, J lost 6 bases, and 14 bases stayed unmatched. Germline lookup yields CDR1 MNHEY and CDR2 SMNVEV (reference sequence). The CDR3 length is 18 residues. CDR3 sequence (DNA): TGTGCCAGCAGTTTCCGGGACAGGGGTCCCGCGGGGGCCAATGAGCAGTTCTTC. It is translated as CASSFRDRGPAGANEQFF.

This chain links TRBV19 with TRBJ1-1; perhaps TRBD1 as D (5 bases). Trimming cost V 5 bases and J 3 bases, with 13 bases left between them. CDR1 and CDR2 from the germline V gene are LNHDA and SQIVND (reference sequence). CDR3 length: 14 residues. The CDR3 nucleotides are TGTGCCAGTAGTGCGGGACGTCTTTACACTGAAGCTTTCTTT. This encodes CASSAGRLYTEAFF.

The V and J genes are TRBV9 and TRBJ1-1; 7 nucleotides match TRBD1. Per the germline V gene, CDR1 is SGDLS and CDR2 is YYNGEE. The trim removed 6 bases at V and 2 bases at J, leaving 10 bases unmatched. CDR3 length: 15 residues. CDR3 loop: CASTPSRDRNTEAFF. The CDR3 nucleotides are TGTGCCAGCACCCCGAGCCGGGACAGAAACACTGAAGCTTTCTTT.

In DNA form, the CDR3 reads TGTGCCAGCAGCCAAGATATGACAGGCGGAGGCTACACCTTC. It encodes CASSQDMTGGGYTF. The rearrangement uses TRBV4-2 and TRBJ1-2; a weak D match, TRBD1 (6 bases). The CDR3 runs to 14 residues. Germline V gene sequence: CDR1 LGHNA, CDR2 YNFKEQ. V was shortened by 0 bases and J by 8 bases, with 13 bases between the two germline ends.

The V call is TRBV19, the J call TRBJ2-7, with a tentative D call TRBD1 (6 bases). The V gene lost 8 bases and the J gene lost 5 bases, with 16 bases spanning the gap. CDR1 and CDR2 from the germline V gene are LNHDA and SQIVND (reference sequence). The CDR3 extends over 13 amino acids. Here the CDR3 reads CASRGPGDHEQYF. In nucleotides, the CDR3 is TGTGCCAGTCGGGGCCCAGGGGACCACGAGCAGTACTTC.

J is TRBJ1-2 and V is TRBV30, with 7 bases identical to TRBD1. This CDR3 region has 14 residues. With V trimmed by 8 bases and J by 0 bases, 9 bases remained unmatched. Germline V gene lookup returns CDR1 GTSNPN and CDR2 SVGIG (reference sequence). The DNA of the CDR3 is TGTGCCCTGAGCAGGGGGGTGGCTAACTATGGCTACACCTTC. Translating gives CALSRGVANYGYTF.

The CDR3 loop is CASSYTVGDSSYEQYF. In DNA form, the CDR3 reads TGTGCCAGCAGTTACACCGTCGGGGACAGCTCCTACGAGCAGTACTTC. The genes are TRBV6-5 and TRBJ2-7; 7 nucleotides line up with TRBD1. The CDR3 totals 16 residues. J was trimmed by 0 bases and V by 2 bases; bases with no gene match: 7. Germline CDR1 MNHEY, CDR2 SVGAGI.